This is a list of T cell receptor beta chains from one sample in a study of T cell responses to AZD1222 COVID-19 vaccine. The data were produced by immunoSEQ multiplex PCR, yet TCRdb's version contains in-frame clones alone and is incomplete. The sample carries some 91,000 clones, around 94% recorded once. Sequenced here: peripheral blood, sampled on day 0 of AZD1222 vaccination. The receptor source for this set is an adult in good health. Each CDR3 is given with its conserved first and last residue. The D gene is left open where the match is weak. Size is stated for part of the rows, as once, few or many counts, or as a class when the clone is expanded.

D,size,J,V,CDR3,DNA
.,once,TRBJ2-7,TRBV5-1,CASSLGGSSSYEQYF,TGCGCCAGCAGCTTGGGGGGGTCAAGCTCCTACGAGCAGTACTTC
.,.,TRBJ2-2,TRBV5-6,CASSLDVGANTGELFF,TGTGCCAGCAGCTTGGATGTGGGGGCGAACACCGGGGAGCTGTTTTTT
.,once,TRBJ1-6,TRBV4-1,CASSPDTAADNSPLHF,TGCGCCAGCAGCCCGGACACGGCAGCCGATAATTCACCCCTCCACTTT
TRBD2,.,TRBJ2-7,TRBV7-2,CASSLSAGGEVVYEQYF,TGTGCCAGCAGCTTATCGGCGGGAGGTGAAGTTGTCTACGAGCAGTACTTC
.,.,TRBJ2-2,TRBV9,CASSVSLANTGELFF,TGTGCCAGCAGCGTTTCTCTAGCGAACACCGGGGAGCTGTTTTTT
.,.,TRBJ1-2,TRBV2,CASSGQVEANYGYTF,TGTGCCAGCAGTGGACAGGTTGAAGCTAACTATGGCTACACCTTC
.,.,TRBJ1-2,TRBV27,CASSLSHAQGYTF,TGTGCCAGCAGTTTATCGCATGCACAGGGCTACACCTTC
.,few,TRBJ1-4,TRBV5-6,CASSLGGTGREKLFF,TGTGCCAGCAGCTTGGGCGGGACCGGGCGAGAAAAACTGTTTTTT
.,.,TRBJ1-1,TRBV2,CASSERQENTEAFF,TGTGCCAGCAGTGAGAGACAGGAGAACACTGAAGCTTTCTTT
.,.,TRBJ2-7,TRBV6-5,CASSRQTGGYEQYF,TGTGCCAGCAGCCGGCAGACAGGAGGTTACGAGCAGTACTTC
.,once,TRBJ2-1,TRBV7-3,CASSLISGPSSYNEQFF,TGTGCCAGCAGCTTAATATCCGGCCCGAGCTCCTACAATGAGCAGTTCTTC
TRBD2,.,TRBJ2-7,TRBV5-4,CASSGRLAATYEQYF,TGTGCCAGCAGCGGCCGACTAGCGGCTACCTACGAGCAGTACTTC
.,.,TRBJ1-2,TRBV11-2,CASRGGYRYGYTF,TGTGCCAGCAGAGGAGGGTATAGGTATGGCTACACCTTC
.,.,TRBJ1-3,TRBV6-5,CASTERGSSGNTIYF,TGTGCCAGCACCGAAAGGGGCAGCTCTGGAAACACCATATATTTT
TRBD2,.,TRBJ2-1,TRBV2,CATRGDYNEQFF,TGTGCCACTCGGGGGGACTACAATGAGCAGTTCTTC
.,once,TRBJ2-2,TRBV21-1,CASSKRWEHTGELFF,TGTGCCAGCAGCAAGCGATGGGAACATACCGGGGAGCTGTTTTTT
.,.,TRBJ1-1,TRBV5-1,CASSLDSQGLAEAFF,TGCGCCAGCAGCTTGGATTCCCAGGGGCTGGCTGAAGCTTTCTTT
TRBD1,.,TRBJ1-1,TRBV5-5,CASSLEQGARNTEAFF,TGTGCCAGCAGCTTGGAACAGGGGGCCCGGAACACTGAAGCTTTCTTT
.,once,TRBJ1-1,TRBV2,CASHREPNTEAFF,TGTGCCAGCCACAGGGAGCCGAACACTGAAGCTTTCTTT
.,.,TRBJ1-1,TRBV10-2,CASSQGTEAFF,TGCGCCAGCAGTCAGGGGACTGAAGCTTTCTTT
.,.,TRBJ1-5,TRBV30,CAWSVPGTNQPQHF,TGTGCCTGGAGTGTTCCAGGGACGAATCAGCCCCAGCATTTT
.,.,TRBJ1-6,TRBV9,CASRGDNSPLHF,TGTGCCAGCAGGGGAGATAATTCACCCCTCCACTTT
TRBD1,.,TRBJ2-3,TRBV5-5,CASSARQGTPDTQYF,TGTGCCAGCAGCGCCAGACAGGGTACCCCAGATACGCAGTATTTT
TRBD1,.,TRBJ2-5,TRBV10-3,CAISNRDRGGQETQYF,TGTGCCATCAGTAACAGGGACAGGGGGGGCCAAGAGACCCAGTACTTC
.,.,TRBJ2-6,TRBV18,CASSPTQQGSGANVLTF,TGTGCCAGCTCACCGACCCAACAGGGCTCTGGGGCCAACGTCCTGACTTTC
.,.,TRBJ1-3,TRBV10-3,CAITLATEAQNSGNTIYF,TGTGCCATCACCCTCGCGACGGAGGCCCAAAACTCTGGAAACACCATATATTTT
.,.,TRBJ2-1,TRBV6-5,CATSAVEQFF,TGTGCCACTTCAGCGGTAGAGCAGTTCTTC
.,.,TRBJ2-7,TRBV3-1/TRBV3-2,CASSQVATTGYEQYF,TGTGCCAGCAGCCAAGTGGCCACCACGGGGTACGAGCAGTACTTC
.,.,TRBJ1-5,TRBV5-1,CASSAGINQPQHF,TGCGCCAGCAGCGCCGGAATCAATCAGCCCCAGCATTTT